This T cell receptor beta chain was sequenced for a study of PD-L1 blockade in urothelial cancer. Study information: Tumor samples were found to contain a median of around 1,500 T cells. Findings and caveats of the study: Greater numbers of tumor-infiltrating T lymphocytes were seen among patients with durable benefit.

The length of the CDR3 is 16 residues. J was trimmed by 4 bases and V by 4 bases; bases with no gene match: 12. About this clone: Its specificity is unknown.

Urothelial carcinoma affected the patients, and it was locally advanced or metastatic. Using immunoSEQ multiplex PCR, the repertoire was profiled, and TCRdb retains in-frame clones only, with some absent. The data show about 2,500 clones, more than 35% seen once. This rearrangement joins TRBV6-7 to TRBJ1-1, with 7 positions matching TRBD1. TRBV6-7 is filed as an ORF, its function uncertain. Material: tumor tissue, obtained before atezolizumab (anti-PD-L1) treatment. The sequence was collected from a man aged 60 to 75 with urothelial cancer. The CDR3 DNA reads TGTGCCAGCAGTTTAAGGCAGGGGGTGTGGGGCACTGAAGCTTTCTTT. Translation gives CASSLRQGVWGTEAFF.